The table lists the clone carrying this TCR beta chain with a few counts. Its target is not known. Expressed TCRB transcripts were sequenced after all isolated RNA was converted to cDNA. About 3.57 million reads, on average, came from each naive, central memory and regulatory T cell sample. Profiled with immunoSEQ multiplex PCR; TCRdb holds only in-frame clones, not every one. The sample records 900,000 or so clones, 17% being singletons. The sample originates from a study of beta chain features in type 1 diabetes. The study, taken as a whole, reports: Patients' naive, central memory and regulatory TCRB repertoires appeared more alike than those of healthy donors. There was a moderate but significant shortening of TCRB CDR3s in all four CD4+ subsets of Type 1 diabetes patients.

The CDR3 covers 14 residues. CDR1 and CDR2 (germline): SGHVS, FNYEAQ. V was pared by 2 bases and J by 4 bases, with 11 bases between. This receptor was obtained from a woman aged 18-29 years in good health. The sample taken for sequencing was naive CD4+ T cells from blood. The gene calls are TRBV7-6 and TRBJ1-2, with D uncertain. CDR3: CASSLSSGPYGYTF. CDR3 bases: TGTGCCAGCAGCTTATCTTCTGGACCCTATGGCTACACCTTC.